This passage covers 9 T cell receptor beta chains from one sample sequenced in a study of T cell repertoires in cytomegalovirus infection. TCRdb re-called the reads with MiXCR, one entry per CDR3 protein. The sample yields around 99,000 distinct CDR3 sequences, 25% to 35% seen once. These receptors are not linked to any known antigen. This sample comprised CD8+ T cells from cultured PBMCs, obtained from culture after CMV antigen stimulation. The receptors shown here come from a human donor in good health (CMV status not recorded). Some clones in this sample may be carry-over from other donors' samples.

This sequence joins TRBV7-9 and TRBJ2-7; D remains ambiguous. Trimming took 4 bases from V and 6 from J, leaving 13 bases between them. There are 13 residues in the CDR3. From germline, CDR1 is SEHNR and CDR2 FQNEAQ (reference sequence). CDR3 residues: CASSSSPSAEQYF. CDR3 in DNA: TGTGCCAGCAGCTCGTCCCCGTCTGCCGAGCAGTACTTC. Based on the CDR3 plus reference TRBV7-9 and TRBJ2-7, the full variable domain is DTGVSQNPRHKITKRGQNVTFRCDPISEHNRLYWYRQTLGQGPEFLTYFQNEAQLEKSRLLSDRFSAERPKGSFSTLEIQRTEQGDSAMYLCASSSSPSAEQYFGPGTRLTVT.

The chain employs TRBV12-3 or TRBV12-4 and TRBJ2-7; D is undetermined. Trimming cost V 2 bases and J 3 bases, with 5 bases left between them. CDR3 size: 12 residues. The CDR3: CASSLQVYEQYF. CDR3 nucleotide sequence: TGTGCCAGCAGTTTACAGGTCTACGAGCAGTACTTC.

This clonotype was seen at least ten times. The chain uses TRBV7-6 and TRBJ2-1; no firm D call. Germline V lookup: CDR1 SGHVS, CDR2 FNYEAQ. V lost 5 bases, J lost 5 bases, and 10 bases lay in between. This CDR3 comprises 13 residues. CDR3 amino acids: CASSLGPDNEQFF. The CDR3 DNA reads TGTGCCAGCAGCCTCGGACCAGACAATGAGCAGTTCTTC.

This clonotype was counted ten times or more. J is TRBJ2-1 and V is TRBV7-9, with TRBD1 identical over 9 bases. Germline CDR1 SEHNR, CDR2 FQNEAQ (reference sequence). J was trimmed by 5 bases and V by 4 bases; bases with no gene match: 9. This CDR3 has 16 residues. The CDR3 region is CASSSRGDRVNNEQFF. DNA for the CDR3: TGTGCCAGCAGCTCCCGGGGGGACAGGGTGAACAATGAGCAGTTCTTC.

This clonotype has at least ten counts. The chain recombines TRBV7-8 with TRBJ2-3; D not certain. Trimming stripped 1 base from V and 0 bases from J, with 11 bases between. This CDR3 has 16 amino acids. CDR1 is SGHVS and CDR2 is FQNEAQ in the germline V gene. CDR3 bases: TGTGCCAGCAGCTTAGACTGGCCTTCTAGCACAGATACGCAGTATTTT. Protein product: CASSLDWPSSTDTQYF.

This clonotype was recorded a few times. CDR3 DNA sequence: TGCAGCGTTGGCGGGGTATTAGGGGGAACTTCCTACAATGAGCAGTTCTTC. Its translation is CSVGGVLGGTSYNEQFF. V and J are TRBV29-1 and TRBJ2-1, with D perhaps assigned TRBD1 or TRBD2 (6 bases each). Germline assignment: CDR1 SQVTM and CDR2 ANQGSEA. This CDR3 is 17 amino acids long. The ends were cut back, 4 bases at V and 1 base at J, with 20 bases in the middle.

The J gene is TRBJ1-1, the V gene TRBV10-3, with D tentatively TRBD1 (6 bases). Trimming removed 4 bases at V and 0 bases at J, with 12 bases between. CDR1 and CDR2 from the germline V gene are ENHRY and SYGVKD. This CDR3 spans 15 amino acids. The CDR3 loop is CAISVGTTLNTEAFF. CDR3 in DNA: TGTGCCATCAGTGTCGGGACAACTCTGAACACTGAAGCTTTCTTT.

CDR3 region: CASSWGGGAVDEQFF. The CDR3, as DNA: TGTGCCAGCAGCTGGGGCGGGGGGGCTGTCGATGAGCAGTTCTTC. The chain joins TRBV5-5 to TRBJ2-1; the match to TRBD2 covers 9 bases. V was clipped by 3 bases and J by 8 bases; unmatched bases: 9. The CDR3 consists of 15 residues. CDR1 and CDR2 (germline): SGHKS, YYEKEE (reference sequence).

This clonotype was seen a few times. The chain employs TRBV24-1 and TRBJ1-2; D is unresolved. The CDR3 runs to 11 residues. Germline values: CDR1 KGHDR, CDR2 SFDVKD. With 0 bases removed from V and 10 bases from J, the gap between germline ends came to 5 bases. The CDR3 DNA follows: TGTGCCACCAGTGATTTGGAATACTACACCTTC. The encoded protein is CATSDLEYYTF.